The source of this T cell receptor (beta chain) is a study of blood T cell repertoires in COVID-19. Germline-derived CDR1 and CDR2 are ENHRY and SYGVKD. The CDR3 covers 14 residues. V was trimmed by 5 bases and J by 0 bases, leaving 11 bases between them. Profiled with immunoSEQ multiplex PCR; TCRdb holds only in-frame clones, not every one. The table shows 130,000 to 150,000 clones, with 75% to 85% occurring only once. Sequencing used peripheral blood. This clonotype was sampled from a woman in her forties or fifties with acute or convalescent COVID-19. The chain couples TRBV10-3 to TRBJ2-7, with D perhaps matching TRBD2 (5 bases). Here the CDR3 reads CAISSSESSYEQYF. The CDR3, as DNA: TGTGCCATCAGTAGTAGCGAGAGCTCCTACGAGCAGTACTTC.